The T cell receptor (beta chain) under discussion was sequenced for a study of response to subunit inactivated influenza vaccine. In TCRdb, the RT-PCR reads were re-called with MiXCR into one record per CDR3 protein. Of 860,000 or so distinct CDR3 sequences listed, 21% are singletons. The CDR3 runs to 13 residues. The ends were cut back, 6 bases at V and 6 bases at J, with 12 bases in the middle. The germline V gene encodes CDR1 MDHEN and CDR2 SYDVKM. Of note for this clonotype: Its target is not known.

Study-level results: A suggestion made by the authors is that each seasonal influenza vaccination recruits few new T cells.

The sequence was collected from a man between 50 and 59 years old who received an inactivated influenza vaccine. This chain links TRBV28 with TRBJ2-4, with D possibly TRBD1 on 6 matching bases. The sequencing here drew on PBMCs from blood, taken more than 4 days after vaccination. The CDR3 loop is CASSPGHLNIQYF. The CDR3 DNA reads TGTGCCAGCAGCCCGGGACACTTAAACATTCAGTACTTC.